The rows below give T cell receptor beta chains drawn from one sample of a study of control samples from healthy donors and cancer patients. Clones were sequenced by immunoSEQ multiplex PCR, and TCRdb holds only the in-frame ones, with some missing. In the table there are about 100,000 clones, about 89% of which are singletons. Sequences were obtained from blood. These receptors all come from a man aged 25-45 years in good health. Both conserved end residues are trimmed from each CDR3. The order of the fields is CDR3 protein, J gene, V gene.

ASSPNEQNTGELF	TRBJ2-2	TRBV4-2
ASSPDLMGPAYGYT	TRBJ1-2	TRBV21-1
ASSPGGTGALYNEQF	TRBJ2-1	TRBV5-4
ASSQGAGNTIY	TRBJ1-3	TRBV10-1
ASSIGRGENIQY	TRBJ2-4	TRBV19
AWSSGGEETQY	TRBJ2-5	TRBV30
ASSPQPPGSVRGHT	TRBJ1-2	TRBV9
ASSYGRTGNQPQH	TRBJ1-5	TRBV6-2/TRBV6-3
ASSPNQLAGGRNEQF	TRBJ2-1	TRBV5-4
ASSLTRDREKLF	TRBJ1-4	TRBV18
ASKGTGFNEAF	TRBJ1-1	TRBV12-3/TRBV12-4
ATGLADLPYEQY	TRBJ2-7	TRBV24-1
ASSAPGQGDGYT	TRBJ1-2	TRBV28
AIRKDRSNEKLF	TRBJ1-4	TRBV10-3
ATSRAFIGTGLRVEGYT	TRBJ1-2	TRBV15
ASSPMVGGIQETQY	TRBJ2-5	TRBV3-1/TRBV3-2
AWSAGDSSIQPQH	TRBJ1-5	TRBV30
ASSPLKGPLQANVLT	TRBJ2-6	TRBV6-2/TRBV6-3
AIRGSSGNTIY	TRBJ1-3	TRBV10-3
ASSPGTEPYNEQF	TRBJ2-1	TRBV28
ASSTKQGDYGYT	TRBJ1-2	TRBV19
ASRGRENTEAF	TRBJ1-1	TRBV12-3/TRBV12-4
AWNQDHFLRGYT	TRBJ1-2	TRBV30
ASTEQRSGNTIY	TRBJ1-3	TRBV6-6
SVDAGSTQY	TRBJ2-3	TRBV29-1
ASSWTATNYGYT	TRBJ1-2	TRBV5-5
AWRGDRKNTGELF	TRBJ2-2	TRBV30
ASSPGTGTDGYT	TRBJ1-2	TRBV7-9
ASSFRGVGTQY	TRBJ2-5	TRBV27
ASSHPSDSGEETQY	TRBJ2-5	TRBV4-2
ASSLDRAEGTDTQY	TRBJ2-3	TRBV5-6
AWNDRGNSPLH	TRBJ1-6	TRBV30
ASTISGASYNEQF	TRBJ2-1	TRBV7-9
ASKRGTREKLF	TRBJ1-4	TRBV28
ASSPNTGTYQPQH	TRBJ1-5	TRBV7-8
ATSRPGSRQPQH	TRBJ1-5	TRBV15
ASSPGLELKRGSYNSPLH	TRBJ1-6	TRBV3-1/TRBV3-2
ASSLMTSGPYEQY	TRBJ2-7	TRBV7-6
ASGLVGGQYTEAF	TRBJ1-1	TRBV12-5
ASSPDAGFGVDTQY	TRBJ2-3	TRBV5-4